This T cell receptor (beta chain) was identified during a study of T cell responses to AZD1222 COVID-19 vaccine. As concerns this clone: Its antigen is currently unknown.

The V and J ends lost 2 bases and 5 bases respectively, with 7 bases between them. Germline lookup yields CDR1 MDHEN and CDR2 SYDVKM. The CDR3 is 13 amino acids. Assay: immunoSEQ multiplex PCR; the TCRdb copy retains only in-frame clones and omits some. The sample shows about 130,000 clones, more than 85% of them seen only once. Study-wide results and limits: CD4 TCRs linked to vaccination spanned spike, dominating at 160-218 and 743-854. Elevations in Spike-specific TCR breadth and depth followed administration of two AZD1222 doses.

The sequence came from an adult in good health. V gene TRBV28 combines with J gene TRBJ2-1; D is undetermined. The source material was peripheral blood, sampled on day 0 of AZD1222 vaccination. CDR3 loop: CASSLGLNNEQFF. The CDR3 bases are TGTGCCAGCAGTTTAGGCTTAAACAATGAGCAGTTCTTC.